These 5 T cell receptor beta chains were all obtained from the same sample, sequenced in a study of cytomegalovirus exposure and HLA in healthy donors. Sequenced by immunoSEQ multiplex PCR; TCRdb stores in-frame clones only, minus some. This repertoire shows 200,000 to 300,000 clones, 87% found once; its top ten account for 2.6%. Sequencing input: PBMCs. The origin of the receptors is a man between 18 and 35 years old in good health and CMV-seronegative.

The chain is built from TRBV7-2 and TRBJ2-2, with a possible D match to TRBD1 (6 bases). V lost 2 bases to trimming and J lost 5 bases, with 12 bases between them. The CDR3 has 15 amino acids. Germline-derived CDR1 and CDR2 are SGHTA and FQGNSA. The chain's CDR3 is CASSLRGLLTGELFF. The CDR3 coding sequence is TGTGCCAGCAGCTTAAGGGGGTTGTTGACCGGGGAGCTGTTTTTT.

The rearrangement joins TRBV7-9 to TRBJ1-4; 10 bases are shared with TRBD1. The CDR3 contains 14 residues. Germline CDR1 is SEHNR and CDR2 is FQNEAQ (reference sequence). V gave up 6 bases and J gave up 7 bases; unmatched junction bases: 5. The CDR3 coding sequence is TGTGCCAGCAGTCGGGACAGGGGAAGTGAAAAACTGTTTTTT. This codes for CASSRDRGSEKLFF.

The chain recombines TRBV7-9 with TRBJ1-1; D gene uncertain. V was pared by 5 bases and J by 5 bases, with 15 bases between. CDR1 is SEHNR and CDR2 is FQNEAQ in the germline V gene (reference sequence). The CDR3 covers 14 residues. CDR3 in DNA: TGTGCCAGCAGCGTCACAGAGAGTGAGACTGAAGCTTTCTTT. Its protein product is CASSVTESETEAFF.

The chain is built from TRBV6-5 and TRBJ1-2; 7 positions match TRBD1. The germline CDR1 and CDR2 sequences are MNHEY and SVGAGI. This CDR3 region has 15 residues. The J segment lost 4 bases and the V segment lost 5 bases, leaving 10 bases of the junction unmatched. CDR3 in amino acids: CASSSTGTALYGYTF. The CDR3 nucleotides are TGTGCCAGCAGTAGCACCGGGACAGCCCTCTATGGCTACACCTTC.

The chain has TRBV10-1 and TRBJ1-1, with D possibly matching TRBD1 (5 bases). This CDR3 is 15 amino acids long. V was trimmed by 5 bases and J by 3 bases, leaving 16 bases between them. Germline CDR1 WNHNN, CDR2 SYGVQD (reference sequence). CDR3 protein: CASSLTPGGDTEAFF. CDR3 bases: TGCGCCAGCAGTTTGACCCCCGGGGGAGACACTGAAGCTTTCTTT.